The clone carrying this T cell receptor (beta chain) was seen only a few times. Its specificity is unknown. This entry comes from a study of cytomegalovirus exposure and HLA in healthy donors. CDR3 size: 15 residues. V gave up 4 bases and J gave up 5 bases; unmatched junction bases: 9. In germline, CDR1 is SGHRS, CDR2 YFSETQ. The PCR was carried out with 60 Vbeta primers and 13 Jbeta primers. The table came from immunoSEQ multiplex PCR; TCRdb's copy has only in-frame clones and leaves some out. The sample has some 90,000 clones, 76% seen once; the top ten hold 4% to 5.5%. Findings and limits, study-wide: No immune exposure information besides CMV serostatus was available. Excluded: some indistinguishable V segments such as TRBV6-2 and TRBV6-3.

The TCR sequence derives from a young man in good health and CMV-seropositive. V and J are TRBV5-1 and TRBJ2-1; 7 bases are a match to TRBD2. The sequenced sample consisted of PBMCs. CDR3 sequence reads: CASSPGTTGHNEQFF. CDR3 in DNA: TGCGCCAGCAGCCCCGGGACTACCGGACACAATGAGCAGTTCTTC.